Detailed here is one T cell receptor beta chain. Antigen: not known. The protocol was immunoSEQ multiplex PCR, while the TCRdb copy is restricted to in-frame clones and leaves out a portion. The sample holds a few thousand clones, about four fifths seen once. With 7 bases removed from V and 0 bases from J, the gap between germline ends came to 15 bases. The CDR3 extends over 15 amino acids. Germline-derived CDR1 and CDR2 are SNHLY and FYNNEI. This entry is derived from a study of brain metastases from non-small cell lung cancer. Findings of the study overall: Brain metastases shared most TCR repertoire with primaries, with sparse T cells. T-cell clones appeared expanded in about 60% of brain metastases relative to matched primary tumors. Compared with primary tumors, brain metastases showed less T-cell infiltration.

The sequenced sample was primary lung tumor tissue. The genes are TRBV2 and TRBJ1-1; possible D gene TRBD1, 6 bases. This clonotype was sampled from a donor at least 40 years old with non-small cell lung cancer. The CDR3 reads CASTDPDRMNTEAFF. In nucleotides, the CDR3 is TGTGCCAGCACTGACCCGGACAGAATGAACACTGAAGCTTTCTTT.